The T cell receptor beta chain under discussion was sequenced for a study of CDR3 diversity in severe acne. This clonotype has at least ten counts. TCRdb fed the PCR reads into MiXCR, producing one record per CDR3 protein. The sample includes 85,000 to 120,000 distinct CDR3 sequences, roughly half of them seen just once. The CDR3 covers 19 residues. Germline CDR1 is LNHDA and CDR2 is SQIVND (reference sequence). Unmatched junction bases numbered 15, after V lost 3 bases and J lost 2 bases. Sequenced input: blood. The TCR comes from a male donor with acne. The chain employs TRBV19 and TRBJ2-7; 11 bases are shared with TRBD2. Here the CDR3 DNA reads TGTGCCAGTAGTATCGGCCAACCAAGACTAGCGGGGAGGCCCTACGAGCAGTACGTC. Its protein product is CASSIGQPRLAGRPYEQYV.